This T cell receptor (beta chain) was obtained from a study of T-cell memory formation after mild COVID-19. Across the whole study: Clusters of TCRs were largely donor specific.

To note about this clonotype: The antigen is not known.

TCR alpha and TCR beta cDNA libraries with sample barcodes and UMIs came from 5'RACE using constant-segment primers. MiXCR, applied by TCRdb to the 5' RACE reads, yields one record per CDR3 protein. This table holds around 200,000 distinct CDR3 sequences, roughly 10% found once. V lost 5 bases and J lost 10, with 24 bases in between. The germline V gene has CDR1 SGHTA and CDR2 FQGNSA. The CDR3 loop spans 15 amino acids. Overall study findings and caveats: The authors left the SARS-CoV-2 specificity of second-wave clones peaking on day 37 unconfirmed. From day 15 to 85, contracting clones were balanced between CD4 and CD8, whereas later expanders leaned toward CD4+.

V gene TRBV7-2 combines with J gene TRBJ2-7; the D gene is possibly TRBD2 (7 bases). Sequencing input: PBMCs or a T cell subset sorted from them (not recorded which). The clonotype originates from a man aged 18-30 years who had mild COVID-19 (a few samples of this study predate the infection). Cell type and time point are not known. The CDR3 loop reads CASSVQLTGGGRQYF. Here the CDR3 DNA reads TGTGCCAGCAGCGTACAACTGACGGGGGGCGGGCGACAGTACTTC.